The entry that follows covers one T cell receptor beta chain sequence. With a far larger clone one base away, a read error is the likely cause. The data stem from a study of regulatory T cells in long-lasting Graves disease. Study summary: Graves' patients who were just diagnosed had used antithyroid drugs for under 3 months.

Unmatched junction bases numbered 9, after V lost 4 bases and J lost 6 bases. The CDR3 has 15 residues. Germline CDR1 and CDR2: SGHNT and YYREEE (reference sequence). Documented time point: newly diagnosed GD, antithyroid drugs for less than 3 months. Following extraction of RNA from PBMCs, that RNA was used to make the TCR library. As a group, patients came from one endocrinology department in Xi'an, China. Through Arm-PCR of CDR3 regions and iRepertoire HTBI primers, TCR beta libraries were built. MiXCR, run by TCRdb on the multiplex PCR reads, gives a single entry per CDR3 protein. Seen here are around 450,000 distinct CDR3 sequences, around 15% observed once, and the top ten hold more than 10%. The data were also submitted as part of a second study, on T cells in Graves' hyperthyroidism and ophthalmopathy.

This chain uses TRBV5-4 with TRBJ2-7; 11 bases are a match to TRBD1. The TCR originated in a man in his forties with Graves disease. The source material was peripheral blood mononuclear cells (PBMCs), sampled at new diagnosis, from a patient treated with antithyroid drugs. CDR3 amino acids: CASSRGTGGISEQYF. As DNA, the CDR3 is TGTGCCAGCAGCCGCGGGACAGGGGGGATTAGCGAGCAGTACTTC.